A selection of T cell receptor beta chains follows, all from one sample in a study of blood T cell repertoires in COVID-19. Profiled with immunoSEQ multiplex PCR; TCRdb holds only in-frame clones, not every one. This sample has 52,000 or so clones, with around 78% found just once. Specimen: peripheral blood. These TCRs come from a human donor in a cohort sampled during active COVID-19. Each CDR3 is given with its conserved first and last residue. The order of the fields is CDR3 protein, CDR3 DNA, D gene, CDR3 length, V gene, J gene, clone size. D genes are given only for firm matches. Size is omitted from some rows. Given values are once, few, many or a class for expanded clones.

CDR3 protein: CASSFSSSSYNEQFF
CDR3 DNA: TGCGCCAGCAGCTTTAGCTCCAGCTCCTACAATGAGCAGTTCTTC
D gene: .
CDR3 length: 15
V gene: TRBV5-1
J gene: TRBJ2-1
clone size: .

CDR3 protein: CASSPRLAGVEGTYEQYF
CDR3 DNA: TGTGCCAGCAGCCCCCGACTAGCGGGAGTTGAGGGTACCTACGAGCAGTACTTC
D gene: TRBD2
CDR3 length: 18
V gene: TRBV3-1/TRBV3-2
J gene: TRBJ2-7
clone size: .

CDR3 protein: CASSLSGGYEQYF
CDR3 DNA: TGTGCCAGCAGTCTCTCGGGTGGTTACGAGCAGTACTTC
D gene: .
CDR3 length: 13
V gene: TRBV12-3/TRBV12-4
J gene: TRBJ2-7
clone size: .

CDR3 protein: CAISKGAEAFF
CDR3 DNA: TGTGCCATCAGTAAGGGGGCTGAAGCTTTCTTT
D gene: .
CDR3 length: 11
V gene: TRBV10-3
J gene: TRBJ1-1
clone size: .

CDR3 protein: CASSLTSPQETQYF
CDR3 DNA: TGTGCCAGCAGTTTGACTAGCCCACAAGAGACCCAGTACTTC
D gene: TRBD2
CDR3 length: 14
V gene: TRBV27
J gene: TRBJ2-5
clone size: .

CDR3 protein: CASSSQGATNEKLFF
CDR3 DNA: TGTGCCAGCAGCTCACAGGGCGCAACTAATGAAAAACTGTTTTTT
D gene: .
CDR3 length: 15
V gene: TRBV7-2
J gene: TRBJ1-4
clone size: .

CDR3 protein: CASSLRGQGADGYTF
CDR3 DNA: TGTGCCAGCAGCCTCAGGGGACAGGGGGCCGACGGCTACACCTTC
D gene: TRBD1
CDR3 length: 15
V gene: TRBV7-9
J gene: TRBJ1-2
clone size: once

CDR3 protein: CAPLKAGVQLLAKNIQYF
CDR3 DNA: TGTGCCCCCCTCAAAGCGGGGGTCCAACTGCTAGCCAAAAACATTCAGTACTTC
D gene: TRBD2
CDR3 length: 18
V gene: TRBV5-4
J gene: TRBJ2-4
clone size: .

CDR3 protein: CASSLSAYYGYTF
CDR3 DNA: TGTGCCAGCAGCTTAAGCGCTTACTATGGCTACACCTTC
D gene: .
CDR3 length: 13
V gene: TRBV7-9
J gene: TRBJ1-2
clone size: .

CDR3 protein: CASSQDRTSSYEQYF
CDR3 DNA: TGCGCCAGCAGCCAAGACAGGACTTCCTCCTACGAGCAGTACTTC
D gene: .
CDR3 length: 15
V gene: TRBV4-1
J gene: TRBJ2-7
clone size: few

CDR3 protein: CASSIGGNNSPLHF
CDR3 DNA: TGTGCCAGTAGTATCGGGGGAAATAATTCACCCCTCCACTTT
D gene: .
CDR3 length: 14
V gene: TRBV19
J gene: TRBJ1-6
clone size: .

CDR3 protein: CATRQGGLGNQPQHF
CDR3 DNA: TGTGCCACTAGACAGGGAGGACTCGGCAATCAGCCCCAGCATTTT
D gene: TRBD1
CDR3 length: 15
V gene: TRBV10-3
J gene: TRBJ1-5
clone size: .

CDR3 protein: CASSLRTGRRVSSGNTIYF
CDR3 DNA: TGTGCCAGCAGCCTCAGAACAGGGAGAAGAGTGTCCTCTGGAAACACCATATATTTT
D gene: .
CDR3 length: 19
V gene: TRBV3-1/TRBV3-2
J gene: TRBJ1-3
clone size: .

CDR3 protein: CASSYSNVVAGESNEQFF
CDR3 DNA: TGTGCCAGCAGTTACTCGAACGTCGTAGCGGGGGAGAGCAATGAGCAGTTCTTC
D gene: TRBD2
CDR3 length: 18
V gene: TRBV6-2/TRBV6-3
J gene: TRBJ2-1
clone size: .

CDR3 protein: CASSYGGESNQPQHF
CDR3 DNA: TGTGCCAGCAGTTACGGGGGGGAAAGCAATCAGCCCCAGCATTTT
D gene: .
CDR3 length: 15
V gene: TRBV6-6
J gene: TRBJ1-5
clone size: .

CDR3 protein: CSARTSYGYTF
CDR3 DNA: TGCAGTGCTAGAACCAGCTATGGCTACACCTTC
D gene: .
CDR3 length: 11
V gene: TRBV20-1
J gene: TRBJ1-2
clone size: .

CDR3 protein: CASSPLGTGRYSYEQYF
CDR3 DNA: TGTGCCAGCTCACCACTAGGGACAGGGCGTTATTCCTACGAGCAGTACTTC
D gene: TRBD1
CDR3 length: 17
V gene: TRBV18
J gene: TRBJ2-7
clone size: .

CDR3 protein: CASSSRGVSDEQYF
CDR3 DNA: TGTGCCAGCAGTTCCAGGGGAGTTTCAGACGAGCAGTACTTC
D gene: .
CDR3 length: 14
V gene: TRBV27
J gene: TRBJ2-7
clone size: .

CDR3 protein: CASSEGRFSQPQHF
CDR3 DNA: TGTGCCAGCAGCGAAGGCAGGTTCAGTCAGCCCCAGCATTTT
D gene: .
CDR3 length: 14
V gene: TRBV5-6
J gene: TRBJ1-5
clone size: .

CDR3 protein: CASSQEAQGYNEQFF
CDR3 DNA: TGCGCCAGCAGCCAAGAAGCACAGGGATACAATGAGCAGTTCTTC
D gene: .
CDR3 length: 15
V gene: TRBV4-1
J gene: TRBJ2-1
clone size: .

CDR3 protein: CASSLGTDEQYF
CDR3 DNA: TGTGCCAGCAGTCTTGGGACAGACGAGCAGTACTTC
D gene: TRBD1
CDR3 length: 12
V gene: TRBV12-3/TRBV12-4
J gene: TRBJ2-7
clone size: .

CDR3 protein: CASSPTPETGRTIYGYTF
CDR3 DNA: TGTGCCAGCTCACCAACCCCCGAGACGGGAAGAACTATCTATGGCTACACCTTC
D gene: .
CDR3 length: 18
V gene: TRBV18
J gene: TRBJ1-2
clone size: .

CDR3 protein: CASSKFGGGGSEQYF
CDR3 DNA: TGTGCCAGCAGCAAATTCGGGGGCGGGGGCAGCGAGCAGTACTTC
D gene: .
CDR3 length: 15
V gene: TRBV21-1
J gene: TRBJ2-7
clone size: .